Listed below are T cell receptor beta chains from one sample, sequenced in a study of blood T cell repertoires in COVID-19. The repertoire was sequenced with immunoSEQ multiplex PCR; TCRdb's copy has only in-frame clones and lacks some. The sample contains about 37,000 clones, about nine tenths of which appear only once. Source material: peripheral blood. The receptors come from an elderly woman with acute or convalescent COVID-19. CDR3s include the opening cysteine and the closing phenylalanine or tryptophan. The order of the fields is V gene, D gene, clone size, CDR3 length, J gene, CDR3 DNA, CDR3 protein. A D gene is named only where the DNA matches it firmly. The size field is filled for only some rows; it gives once, few, many or a size class.

>TRBV7-3|-|-|15|TRBJ2-3
TGTGCCAGCAGCTCAGGGACTTTTAGCACAGATACGCAGTATTTT
CASSSGTFSTDTQYF
>TRBV7-9|-|-|14|TRBJ2-5
TGTGCCAGCAGCTTAAATCAGGGTGAAGAGACCCAGTACTTC
CASSLNQGEETQYF
>TRBV12-5|-|-|16|TRBJ2-3
TGTGCTAGTGGTTTTGTGGGACTCGTCGGGCGAAATACGCAGTATTTT
CASGFVGLVGRNTQYF
>TRBV9|-|once|13|TRBJ1-2
TGTGCCAGCAGCCCCCCTGGAGGGACTCGCTACACCTTC
CASSPPGGTRYTF
>TRBV11-2|TRBD1|-|16|TRBJ2-5
TGTGCCAGCAGCCCCCCGGGACAGGGGGCGGGAGAGACCCAGTACTTC
CASSPPGQGAGETQYF
>TRBV9|-|-|15|TRBJ1-2
TGTGCCAGCAGCCCTCAACCCGGGACTGATTATGGCTACACCTTC
CASSPQPGTDYGYTF
>TRBV19|-|-|15|TRBJ2-1
TGTGCCAGTAGTACTGGACAGCGACGGTACAATGAGCAGTTCTTC
CASSTGQRRYNEQFF
>TRBV27|TRBD1|few|14|TRBJ2-1
TGTGCCAGCAGGGCCGGGACAGAATACAATGAGCAGTTCTTC
CASRAGTEYNEQFF
>TRBV6-1|-|-|13|TRBJ1-2
TGTGCCAGCAGTGAGCCCAGGGACTATGGCTACACCTTC
CASSEPRDYGYTF
>TRBV5-8|-|-|14|TRBJ1-4
TGTGCCAGCAGCTTGGAGGTCGACAGTGAAAAACTGTTTTTT
CASSLEVDSEKLFF
>TRBV6-1|TRBD2|-|18|TRBJ2-1
TGTGCCAGCAGTGAAGAGGCGGCGGCTAGCGGCCCCTACAATGAGCAGTTCTTC
CASSEEAAASGPYNEQFF
>TRBV19|-|-|14|TRBJ1-4
TGTGCCAGTAGTCTCAGGGGCACATACGAAAAACTGTTTTTT
CASSLRGTYEKLFF
>TRBV7-9|-|once|14|TRBJ2-3
TGTGCCAGCAGCTTGGAACTGCCGGGGGATACGCAGTATTTT
CASSLELPGDTQYF
>TRBV5-1|-|-|15|TRBJ1-6
TGCGCCAGCAGCTTAGAGTACTCCTATAATTCACCCCTCCACTTT
CASSLEYSYNSPLHF
>TRBV12-3/TRBV12-4|TRBD1|-|13|TRBJ2-7
TGTGCCAGCAGTTTGGGGACAGAGTACGAGCAGTACTTC
CASSLGTEYEQYF
>TRBV6-6|TRBD1|-|15|TRBJ2-7
TGTGCCAGCAGCCGGCCGGGACAGGGAACTTACGAGCAGTACTTC
CASSRPGQGTYEQYF
>TRBV7-8|-|once|15|TRBJ1-1
TGTGCCAGCAGCTTTTGGGAGGGGCGGAGCACTGAAGCTTTCTTT
CASSFWEGRSTEAFF
>TRBV10-3|TRBD2|-|14|TRBJ2-1
TGTGCTATAGGCGGGGGGGCATCCTACAATGAGCAGTTCTTC
CAIGGGASYNEQFF
>TRBV6-5|-|-|13|TRBJ1-1
TGTGCCAGCAGAGCGCGGCGGAACACTGAAGCTTTCTTT
CASRARRNTEAFF
>TRBV5-4|-|-|14|TRBJ1-4
TGTGCCAGCAGCTTTTCAGGGCCTAATGAAAAACTGTTTTTT
CASSFSGPNEKLFF
>TRBV19|TRBD1|-|14|TRBJ1-1
TGTGCCAGTAGGAACAGGGGAAGGGAAACTGAAGCTTTCTTT
CASRNRGRETEAFF
>TRBV4-1|-|-|16|TRBJ1-1
TGCGCCAGCAGCCACTTGGGGACTGGGACGCAAACTGAAGCTTTCTTT
CASSHLGTGTQTEAFF
>TRBV7-2|-|once|14|TRBJ1-2
TGTGCCAGCAGGCCAATCGGACAGCACTATGGCTACACCTTC
CASRPIGQHYGYTF
>TRBV11-1|TRBD1|-|14|TRBJ2-7
TGTGCCAGCAGCGAGCGACAGGGGGCGTACGAGCAGTACTTC
CASSERQGAYEQYF
>TRBV27|-|-|14|TRBJ1-2
TGTGCCAGCAGTTTGGCCGGGACATACTATGGCTACACCTTC
CASSLAGTYYGYTF
>TRBV18|TRBD1|-|16|TRBJ1-2
TGTGCCAGCTCATCCGGACAGGGGGCGGCTAACTATGGCTACACCTTC
CASSSGQGAANYGYTF
>TRBV15|TRBD2|-|17|TRBJ2-3
TGTGCCACCAGCAGAGCTGGGACTAGCGGGGGAACAGATACGCAGTATTTT
CATSRAGTSGGTDTQYF
>TRBV30|-|-|12|TRBJ2-7
TGTGCCTGGAGTTCGCAGTCCTACGAGCAGTACTTC
CAWSSQSYEQYF
>TRBV5-5|-|-|16|TRBJ2-5
TGTGCCAGCAGCTTGGAATTCGTGGCCGCCCGAGGGACCCAGTACTTC
CASSLEFVAARGTQYF
>TRBV10-3|-|-|13|TRBJ1-5
TGTGCCATCAGTCAGGGAAGAGAGCAGCCCCAGCATTTT
CAISQGREQPQHF